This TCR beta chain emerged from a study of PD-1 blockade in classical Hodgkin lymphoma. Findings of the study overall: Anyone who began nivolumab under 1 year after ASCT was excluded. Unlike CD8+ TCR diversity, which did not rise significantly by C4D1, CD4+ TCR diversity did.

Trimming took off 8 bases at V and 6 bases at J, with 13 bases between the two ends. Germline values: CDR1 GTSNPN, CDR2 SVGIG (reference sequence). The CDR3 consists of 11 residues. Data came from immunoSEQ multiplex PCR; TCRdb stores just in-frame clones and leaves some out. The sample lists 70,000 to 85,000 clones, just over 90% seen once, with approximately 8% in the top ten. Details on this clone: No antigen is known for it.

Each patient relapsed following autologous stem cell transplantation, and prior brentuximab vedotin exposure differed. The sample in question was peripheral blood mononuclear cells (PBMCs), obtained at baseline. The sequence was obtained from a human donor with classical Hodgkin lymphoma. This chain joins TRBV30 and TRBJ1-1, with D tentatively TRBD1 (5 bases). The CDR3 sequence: CARGAGAEAFF. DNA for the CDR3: TGTGCCCGAGGCGCGGGGGCTGAAGCTTTCTTT.